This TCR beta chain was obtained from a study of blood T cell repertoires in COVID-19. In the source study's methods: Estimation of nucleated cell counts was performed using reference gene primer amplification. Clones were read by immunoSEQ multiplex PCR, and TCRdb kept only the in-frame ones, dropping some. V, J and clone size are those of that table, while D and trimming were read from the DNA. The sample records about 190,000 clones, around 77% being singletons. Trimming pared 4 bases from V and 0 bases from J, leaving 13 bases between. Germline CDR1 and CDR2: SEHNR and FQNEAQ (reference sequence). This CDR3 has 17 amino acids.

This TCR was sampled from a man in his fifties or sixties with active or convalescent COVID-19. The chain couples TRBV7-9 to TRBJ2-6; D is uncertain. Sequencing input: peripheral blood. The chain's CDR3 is CASSSRPGYSGANVLTF. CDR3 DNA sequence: TGTGCCAGCAGCTCCCGCCCGGGTTACTCTGGGGCCAACGTCCTGACTTTC.